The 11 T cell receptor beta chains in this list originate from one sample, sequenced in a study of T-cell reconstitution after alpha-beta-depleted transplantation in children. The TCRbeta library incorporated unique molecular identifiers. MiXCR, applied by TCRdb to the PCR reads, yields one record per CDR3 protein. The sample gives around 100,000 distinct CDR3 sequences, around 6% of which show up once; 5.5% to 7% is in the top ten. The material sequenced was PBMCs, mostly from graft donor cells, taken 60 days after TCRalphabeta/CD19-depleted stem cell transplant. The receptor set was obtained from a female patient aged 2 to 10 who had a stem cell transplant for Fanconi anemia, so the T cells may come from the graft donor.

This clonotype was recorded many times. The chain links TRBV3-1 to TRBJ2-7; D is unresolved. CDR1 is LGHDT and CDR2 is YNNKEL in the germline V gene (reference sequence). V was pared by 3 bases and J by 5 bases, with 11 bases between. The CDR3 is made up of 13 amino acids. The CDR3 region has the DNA TGTGCCAGCAGCCACTTTGACAAGGACGAGCAGTACTTC. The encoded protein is CASSHFDKDEQYF.

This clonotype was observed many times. The CDR3 coding sequence is TGTGCCAGCAGTTTTACATCGGGCTACACCTTC. Amino acids: CASSFTSGYTF. The rearrangement uses TRBV12-3 or TRBV12-4 and TRBJ1-2; no clear D gene. V was trimmed by 3 bases and J by 8 bases, leaving 7 bases between them. This CDR3 has 11 residues.

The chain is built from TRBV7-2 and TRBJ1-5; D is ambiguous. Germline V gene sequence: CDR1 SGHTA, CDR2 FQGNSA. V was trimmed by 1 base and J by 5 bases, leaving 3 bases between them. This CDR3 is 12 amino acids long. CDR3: CASSLDYQPQHF. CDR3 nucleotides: TGTGCCAGCAGCTTAGATTATCAGCCCCAGCATTTT. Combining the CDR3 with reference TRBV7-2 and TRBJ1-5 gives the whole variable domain GAGVSQSPSNKVTEKGKDVELRCDPISGHTALYWYRQSLGQGLEFLIYFQGNSAPDKSGLPSDRFSAERTGGSVSTLTIQRTQQEDSAVYLCASSLDYQPQHFGDGTRLSIL.

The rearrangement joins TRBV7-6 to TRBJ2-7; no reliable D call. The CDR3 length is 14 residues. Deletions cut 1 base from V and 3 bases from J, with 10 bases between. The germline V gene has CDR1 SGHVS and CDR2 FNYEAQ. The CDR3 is CASSLDELGYEQYF. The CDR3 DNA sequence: TGTGCCAGCAGCTTAGATGAGCTCGGCTACGAGCAGTACTTC.

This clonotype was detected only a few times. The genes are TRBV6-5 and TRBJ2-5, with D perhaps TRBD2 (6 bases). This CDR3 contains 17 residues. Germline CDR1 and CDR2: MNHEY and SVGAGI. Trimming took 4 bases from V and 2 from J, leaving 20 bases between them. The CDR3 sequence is CASSWGVPGLGQETQYF. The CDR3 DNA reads TGTGCCAGCAGTTGGGGGGTCCCAGGCTTAGGACAAGAGACCCAGTACTTC.

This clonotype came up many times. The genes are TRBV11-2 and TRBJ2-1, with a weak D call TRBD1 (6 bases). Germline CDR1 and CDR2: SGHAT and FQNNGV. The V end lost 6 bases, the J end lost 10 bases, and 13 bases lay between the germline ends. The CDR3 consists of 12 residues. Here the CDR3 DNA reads TGTGCCAGCAGGTTCCCAGGGACAGAGCAGTTCTTC. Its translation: CASRFPGTEQFF.

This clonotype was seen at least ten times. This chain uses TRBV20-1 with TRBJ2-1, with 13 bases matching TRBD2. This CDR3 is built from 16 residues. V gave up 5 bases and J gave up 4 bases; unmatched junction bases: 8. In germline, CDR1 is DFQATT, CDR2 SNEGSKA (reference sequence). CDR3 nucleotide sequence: TGCAGTGCTGACACGACTAGCGGGAGGTTTTACAATGAGCAGTTCTTC. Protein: CSADTTSGRFYNEQFF.

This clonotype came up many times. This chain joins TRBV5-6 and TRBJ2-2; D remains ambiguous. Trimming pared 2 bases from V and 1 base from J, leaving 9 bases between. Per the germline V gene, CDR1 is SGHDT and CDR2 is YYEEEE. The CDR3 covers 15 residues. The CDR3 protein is CASSFVQVNTGELFF. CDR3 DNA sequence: TGTGCCAGCAGCTTTGTGCAGGTGAACACCGGGGAGCTGTTTTTT.

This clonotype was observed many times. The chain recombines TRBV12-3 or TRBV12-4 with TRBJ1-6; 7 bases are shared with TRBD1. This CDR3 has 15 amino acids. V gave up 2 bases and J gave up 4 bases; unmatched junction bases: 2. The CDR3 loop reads CASSLSTGYNSPLHF. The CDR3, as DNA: TGTGCCAGCAGTTTATCGACAGGGTATAATTCACCCCTCCACTTT.

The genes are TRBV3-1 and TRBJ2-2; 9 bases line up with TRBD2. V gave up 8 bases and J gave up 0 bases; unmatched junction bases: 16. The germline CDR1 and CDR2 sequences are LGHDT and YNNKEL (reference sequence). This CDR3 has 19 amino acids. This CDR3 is CASCLTRTSDPSNTGELFF. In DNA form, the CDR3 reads TGTGCCAGCTGTTTAACCCGGACTAGCGACCCTTCGAACACCGGGGAGCTGTTTTTT.

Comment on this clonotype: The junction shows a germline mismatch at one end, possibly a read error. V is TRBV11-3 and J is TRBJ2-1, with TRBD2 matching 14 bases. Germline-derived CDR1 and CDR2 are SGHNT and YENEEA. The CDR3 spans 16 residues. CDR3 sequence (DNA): TGTGCCGGCAGCCCTCGACTAGCGGGGGGGTACAATGAGCAGTTCTTC. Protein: CAGSPRLAGGYNEQFF.